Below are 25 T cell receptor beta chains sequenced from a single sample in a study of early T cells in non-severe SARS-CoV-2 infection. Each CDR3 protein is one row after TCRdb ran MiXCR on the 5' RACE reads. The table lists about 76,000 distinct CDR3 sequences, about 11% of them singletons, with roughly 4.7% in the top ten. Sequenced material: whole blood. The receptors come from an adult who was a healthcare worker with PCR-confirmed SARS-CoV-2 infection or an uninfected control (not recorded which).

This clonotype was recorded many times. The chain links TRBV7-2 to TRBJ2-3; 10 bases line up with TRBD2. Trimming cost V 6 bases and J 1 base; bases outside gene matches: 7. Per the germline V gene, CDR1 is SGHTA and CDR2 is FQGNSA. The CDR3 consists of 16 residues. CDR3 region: CASSSKRGGRTDTQYF. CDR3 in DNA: TGTGCCAGCAGTTCCAAGCGGGGGGGCCGCACAGATACGCAGTATTTT.

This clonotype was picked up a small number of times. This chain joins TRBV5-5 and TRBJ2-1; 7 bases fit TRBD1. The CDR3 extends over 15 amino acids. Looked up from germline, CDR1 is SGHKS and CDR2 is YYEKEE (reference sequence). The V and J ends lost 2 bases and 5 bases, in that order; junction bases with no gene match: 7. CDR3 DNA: TGTGCCAGCAGCTTCCGGGACAGATGGAACAATGAGCAGTTCTTC. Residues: CASSFRDRWNNEQFF.

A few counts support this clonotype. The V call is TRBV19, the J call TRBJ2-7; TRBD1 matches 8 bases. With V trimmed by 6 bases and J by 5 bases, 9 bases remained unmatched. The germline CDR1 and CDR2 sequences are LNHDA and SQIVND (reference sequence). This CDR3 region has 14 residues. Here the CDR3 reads CASSIIDRGNEQYF. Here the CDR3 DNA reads TGTGCCAGTAGCATCATCGACAGGGGAAACGAGCAGTACTTC.

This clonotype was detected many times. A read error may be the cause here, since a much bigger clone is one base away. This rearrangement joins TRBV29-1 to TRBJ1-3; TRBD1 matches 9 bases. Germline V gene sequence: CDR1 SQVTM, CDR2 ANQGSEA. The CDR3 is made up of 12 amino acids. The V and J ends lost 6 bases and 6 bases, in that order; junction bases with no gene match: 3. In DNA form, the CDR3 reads TGCAGCGTGGGACAGGGAAAAAACACCATATATTTT. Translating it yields CSVGQGKNTIYF.

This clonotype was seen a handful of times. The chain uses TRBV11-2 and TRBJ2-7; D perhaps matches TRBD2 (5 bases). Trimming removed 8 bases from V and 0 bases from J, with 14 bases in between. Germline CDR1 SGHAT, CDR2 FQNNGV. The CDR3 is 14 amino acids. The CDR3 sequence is CASSWTPSSYEQYF. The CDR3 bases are TGTGCCAGCTCGTGGACTCCCTCCTCCTACGAGCAGTACTTC.

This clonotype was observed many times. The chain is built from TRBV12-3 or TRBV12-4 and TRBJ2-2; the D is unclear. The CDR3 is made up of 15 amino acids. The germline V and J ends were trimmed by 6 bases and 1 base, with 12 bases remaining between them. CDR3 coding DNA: TGTGCCAGCAGGCCACCTGATAAGAACACCGGGGAGCTGTTTTTT. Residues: CASRPPDKNTGELFF.

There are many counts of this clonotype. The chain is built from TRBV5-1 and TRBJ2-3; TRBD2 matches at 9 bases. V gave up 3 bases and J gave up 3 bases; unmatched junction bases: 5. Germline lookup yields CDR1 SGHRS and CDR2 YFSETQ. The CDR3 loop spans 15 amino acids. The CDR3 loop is CASSSRTSATDTQYF. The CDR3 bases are TGCGCCAGCAGCTCCCGGACTAGCGCGACAGATACGCAGTATTTT. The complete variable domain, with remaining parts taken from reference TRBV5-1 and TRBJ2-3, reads KAGVTQTPRYLIKTRGQQVTLSCSPISGHRSVSWYQQTPGQGLQFLFEYFSETQRNKGNFPGRFSGRQFSNSRSEMNVSTLELGDSALYLCASSSRTSATDTQYFGPGTRLTVL.

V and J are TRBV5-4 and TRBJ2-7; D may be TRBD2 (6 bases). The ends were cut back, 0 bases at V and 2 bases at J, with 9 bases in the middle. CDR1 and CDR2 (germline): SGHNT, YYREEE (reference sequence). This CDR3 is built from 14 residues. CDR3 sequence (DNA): TGTGCCAGCAGCTTGGCTAGCGACCCCTACGAGCAGTACTTC. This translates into CASSLASDPYEQYF.

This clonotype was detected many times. The CDR3 region is CSASRAGGSLEQYF. The CDR3 coding sequence is TGCAGTGCTAGCAGGGCGGGGGGTTCCCTGGAGCAGTACTTC. The chain links TRBV20-1 to TRBJ2-7, with 8 bases fitting TRBD2. The CDR3 is 14 residues long. CDR1 is DFQATT, CDR2 SNEGSKA, per germline (reference sequence). Unmatched junction bases numbered 11, after V lost 3 bases and J lost 7 bases.

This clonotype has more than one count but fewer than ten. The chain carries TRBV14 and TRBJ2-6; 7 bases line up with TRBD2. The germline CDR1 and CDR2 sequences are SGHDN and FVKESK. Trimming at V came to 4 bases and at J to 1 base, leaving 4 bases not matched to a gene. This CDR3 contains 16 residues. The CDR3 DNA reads TGTGCCAGCAGCCCCATGGGGGGGTCTGGGGCCAACGTCCTGACTTTC. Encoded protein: CASSPMGGSGANVLTF.

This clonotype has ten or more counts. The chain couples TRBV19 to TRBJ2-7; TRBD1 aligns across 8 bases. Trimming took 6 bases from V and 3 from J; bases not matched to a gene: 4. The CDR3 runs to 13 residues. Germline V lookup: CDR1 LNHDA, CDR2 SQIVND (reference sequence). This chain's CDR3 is CASSLTGVYEQYF. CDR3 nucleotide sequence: TGTGCCAGTAGCTTGACAGGGGTCTACGAGCAGTACTTC. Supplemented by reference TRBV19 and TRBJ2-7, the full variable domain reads DGGITQSPKYLFRKEGQNVTLSCEQNLNHDAMYWYRQDPGQGLRLIYYSQIVNDFQKGDIAEGYSVSREKKESFPLTVTSAQKNPTAFYLCASSLTGVYEQYFGPGTRLTVT.

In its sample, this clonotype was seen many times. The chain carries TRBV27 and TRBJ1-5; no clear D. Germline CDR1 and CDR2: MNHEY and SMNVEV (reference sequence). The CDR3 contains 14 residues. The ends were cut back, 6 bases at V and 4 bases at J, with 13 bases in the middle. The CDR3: CASRPISPNQPQHF. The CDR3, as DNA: TGTGCCAGCAGACCCATCAGTCCGAATCAGCCCCAGCATTTT.

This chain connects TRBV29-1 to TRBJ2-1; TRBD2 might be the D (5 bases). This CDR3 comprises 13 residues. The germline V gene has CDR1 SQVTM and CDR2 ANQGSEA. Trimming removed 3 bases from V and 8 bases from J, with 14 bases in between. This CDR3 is CSVDGDPVDEQFF. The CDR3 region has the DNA TGCAGCGTTGACGGGGATCCGGTCGATGAGCAGTTCTTC.

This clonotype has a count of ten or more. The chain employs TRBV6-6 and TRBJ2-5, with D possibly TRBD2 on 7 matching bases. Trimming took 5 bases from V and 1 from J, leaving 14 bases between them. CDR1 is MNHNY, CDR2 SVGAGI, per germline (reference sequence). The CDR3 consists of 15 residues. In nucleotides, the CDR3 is TGTGCCAGCAGTGTCGGTCGGGGGGCCCAAGAGACCCAGTACTTC. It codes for CASSVGRGAQETQYF.

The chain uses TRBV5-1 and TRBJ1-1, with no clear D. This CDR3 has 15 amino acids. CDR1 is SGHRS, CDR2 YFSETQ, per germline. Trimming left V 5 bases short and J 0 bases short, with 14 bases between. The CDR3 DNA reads TGCGCCAGCAGAACCCGGACGGGCGTGAACACTGAAGCTTTCTTT. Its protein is CASRTRTGVNTEAFF.

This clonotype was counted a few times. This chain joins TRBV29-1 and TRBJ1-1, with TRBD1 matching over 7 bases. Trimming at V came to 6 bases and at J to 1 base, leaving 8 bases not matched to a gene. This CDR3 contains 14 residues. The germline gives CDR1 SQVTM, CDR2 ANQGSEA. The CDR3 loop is CSVETGTANTEAFF. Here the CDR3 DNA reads TGCAGCGTGGAAACCGGGACAGCGAACACTGAAGCTTTCTTT.

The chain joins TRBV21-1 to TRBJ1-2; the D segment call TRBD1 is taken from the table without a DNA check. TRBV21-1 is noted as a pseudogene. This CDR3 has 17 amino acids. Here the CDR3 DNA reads TGTGCCAGCAGCAAAGCGCGGTCCTGGGACAGGGTGTTCGGCTACACCTTC. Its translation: CASSKARSWDRVFGYTF.

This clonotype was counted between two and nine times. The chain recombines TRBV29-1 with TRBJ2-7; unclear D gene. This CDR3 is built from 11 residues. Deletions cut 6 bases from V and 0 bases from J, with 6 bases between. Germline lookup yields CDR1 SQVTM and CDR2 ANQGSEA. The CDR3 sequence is CSVAVSYEQYF. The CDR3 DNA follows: TGCAGCGTGGCAGTCTCCTACGAGCAGTACTTC.

The CDR3 DNA reads TGTGCCAGCAGTTTATCCTCGACAGCAAACCAAGAGACCCAGTACTTC. Residues: CASSLSSTANQETQYF. V gene TRBV27 combines with J gene TRBJ2-5; D possibly corresponds to TRBD1 (5 bases). The V gene's germline CDR1 is MNHEY and CDR2 SMNVEV (reference sequence). The CDR3 length is 16 residues. The V end lost 0 bases, the J end lost 0 bases, and 11 bases lay between the germline ends.

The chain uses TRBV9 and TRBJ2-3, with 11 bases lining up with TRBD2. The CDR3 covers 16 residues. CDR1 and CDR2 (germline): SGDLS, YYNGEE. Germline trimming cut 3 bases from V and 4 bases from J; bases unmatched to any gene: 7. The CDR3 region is CASSATGLAESDTQYF. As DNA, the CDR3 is TGTGCCAGCAGCGCGACGGGACTAGCGGAATCAGATACGCAGTATTTT.

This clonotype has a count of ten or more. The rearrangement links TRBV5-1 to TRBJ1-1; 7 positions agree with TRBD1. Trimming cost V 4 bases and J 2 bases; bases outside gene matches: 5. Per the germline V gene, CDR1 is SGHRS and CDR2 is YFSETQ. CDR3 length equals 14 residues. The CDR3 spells CASSQGTVNTEAFF. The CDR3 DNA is TGCGCCAGCAGCCAAGGGACAGTCAACACTGAAGCTTTCTTT.

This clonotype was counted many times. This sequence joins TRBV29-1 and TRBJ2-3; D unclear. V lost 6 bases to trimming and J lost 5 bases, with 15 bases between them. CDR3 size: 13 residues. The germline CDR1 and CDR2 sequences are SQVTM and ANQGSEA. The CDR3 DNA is TGCAGCGTCGATCCCCGGCGCGGAGATACGCAGTATTTT. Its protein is CSVDPRRGDTQYF.

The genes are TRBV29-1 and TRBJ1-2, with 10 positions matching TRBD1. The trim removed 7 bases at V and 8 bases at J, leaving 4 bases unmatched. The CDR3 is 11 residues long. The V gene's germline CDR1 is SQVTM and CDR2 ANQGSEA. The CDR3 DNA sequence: TGCAGCGGCACGACAGGGGGCGGCTACACCTTC. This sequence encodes CSGTTGGGYTF.

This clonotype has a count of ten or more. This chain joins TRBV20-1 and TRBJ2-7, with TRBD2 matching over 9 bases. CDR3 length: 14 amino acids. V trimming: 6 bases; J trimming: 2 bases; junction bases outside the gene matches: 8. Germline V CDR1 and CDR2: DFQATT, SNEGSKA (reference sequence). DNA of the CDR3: TGCAGTGCCCAAAGGAGCGGGGGGCCCTACGAGCAGTACTTC. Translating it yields CSAQRSGGPYEQYF.

The CDR3 region is CASLPLPGQRIGTDTQYF. The CDR3 bases are TGTGCCAGCCTACCTCTTCCGGGACAGAGAATAGGCACAGATACGCAGTATTTT. The V gene is TRBV6-2 or TRBV6-3, the J gene TRBJ2-3; 7 nucleotides agree with TRBD1. Germline CDR1 MNHEY, CDR2 SVGEGT. The trim removed 8 bases at V and 1 base at J, leaving 18 bases unmatched. The CDR3 is 18 residues long.